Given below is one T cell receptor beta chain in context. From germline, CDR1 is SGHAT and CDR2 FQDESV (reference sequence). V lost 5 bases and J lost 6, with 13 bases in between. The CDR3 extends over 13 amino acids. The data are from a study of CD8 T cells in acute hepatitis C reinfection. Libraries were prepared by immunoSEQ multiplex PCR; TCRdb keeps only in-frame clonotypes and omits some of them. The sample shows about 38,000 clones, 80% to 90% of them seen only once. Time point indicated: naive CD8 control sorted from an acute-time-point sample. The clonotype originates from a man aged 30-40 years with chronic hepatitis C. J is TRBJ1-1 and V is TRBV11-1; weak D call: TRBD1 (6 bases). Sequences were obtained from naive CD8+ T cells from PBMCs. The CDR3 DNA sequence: TGTGCCAGCAGCCAGGGACAACCACCTGAAGCTTTCTTT. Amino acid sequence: CASSQGQPPEAFF.